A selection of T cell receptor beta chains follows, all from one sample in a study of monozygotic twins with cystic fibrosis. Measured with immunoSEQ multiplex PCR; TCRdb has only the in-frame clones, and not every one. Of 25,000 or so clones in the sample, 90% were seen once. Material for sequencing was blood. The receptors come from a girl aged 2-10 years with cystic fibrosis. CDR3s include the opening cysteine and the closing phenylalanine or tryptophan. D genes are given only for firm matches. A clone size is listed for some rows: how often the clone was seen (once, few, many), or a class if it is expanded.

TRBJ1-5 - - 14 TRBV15 TGTGCCACCAGCACCGGGGTGGGCAATCAGCCCCAGCATTTT CATSTGVGNQPQHF
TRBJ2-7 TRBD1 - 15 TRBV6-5 TGTGCCAGCAGACCCCCGGACAGGGCTAGCTACGAGCAGTACTTC CASRPPDRASYEQYF
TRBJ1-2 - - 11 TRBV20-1 TGCAGTGCTAGAGCAGGGTATGGCTACACCTTC CSARAGYGYTF
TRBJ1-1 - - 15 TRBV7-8 TGTGCCAGCAGCGCATCGCAGGGTAGTTTCACTGAAGCTTTCTTT CASSASQGSFTEAFF
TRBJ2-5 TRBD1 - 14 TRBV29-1 TGCAGCGTGGGACAGGGGGTACGGCAAGAGACCCAGTACTTC CSVGQGVRQETQYF
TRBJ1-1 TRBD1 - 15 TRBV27 TGTGCCAGCAGTTCCTCAGACAGGGCCTACACTGAAGCTTTCTTT CASSSSDRAYTEAFF
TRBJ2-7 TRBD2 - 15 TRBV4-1 TGCGCCAGCAGCCAATGGACTAGCGGGGCCCACGAGCAGTACTTC CASSQWTSGAHEQYF
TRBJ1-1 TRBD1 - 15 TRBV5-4 TGTGCCAGCAGCTACCCGGGACAGCAGAACACTGAAGCTTTCTTT CASSYPGQQNTEAFF
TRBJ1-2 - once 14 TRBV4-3 TGCGCCAGCAGCCAAGATTTGGGCCGCTATGGCTACACCTTC CASSQDLGRYGYTF
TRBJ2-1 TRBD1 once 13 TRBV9 TGTGCCAGCAGCTCGACAGGGTCCAATGAGCAGTTCTTC CASSSTGSNEQFF
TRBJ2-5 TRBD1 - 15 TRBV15 TGTGCCACCAGCAGAGATTTAACAGGGGGAGAGACCCAGTACTTC CATSRDLTGGETQYF
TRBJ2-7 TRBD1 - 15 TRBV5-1 TGCGCCAGCAGCTCGCTACCGGGACAGTCGCATGAGCAGTACTTC CASSSLPGQSHEQYF
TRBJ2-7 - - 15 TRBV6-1 TGTGCCAGCAGTGAAAAGGCGGGGGCCCCCTACGAGCAGTACTTC CASSEKAGAPYEQYF
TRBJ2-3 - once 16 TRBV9 TGTGCCAGCAGCGTACTTGACAGCTATAGCACAGATACGCAGTATTTT CASSVLDSYSTDTQYF
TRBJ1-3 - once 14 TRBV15 TGTGCCACCAGCAGAGTGAACTCTGGAAACACCATATATTTT CATSRVNSGNTIYF
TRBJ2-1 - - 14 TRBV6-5 TGTGCCAGCAGTTACCGGACCAACTACAATGAGCAGTTCTTC CASSYRTNYNEQFF
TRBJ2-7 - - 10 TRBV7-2 TGTGCCCGCCCAGGCTTCGCGCAGTACTTC CARPGFAQYF
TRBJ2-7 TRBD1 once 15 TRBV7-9 TGTGCCAGCAGCTTCCGGGACAGCATTTACTACGAGCAGTACTTC CASSFRDSIYYEQYF
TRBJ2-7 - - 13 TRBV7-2 TGTGCCAGCAGCCCAGTCTCTGGCTACGAGCAGTACTTC CASSPVSGYEQYF
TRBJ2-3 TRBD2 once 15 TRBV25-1 TGTGCCAGCAGTCCGACTAGCGGGGGCACAGATACGCAGTATTTT CASSPTSGGTDTQYF
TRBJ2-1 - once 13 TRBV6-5 TGTGCCAGCAGCCAGCCCCCCCGTGGGGAGCAGTTCTTC CASSQPPRGEQFF
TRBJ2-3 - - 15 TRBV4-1 TGCGCCAGCAGCCAAGGTCCCGGGGGAACCGTTACGCAGTATTTT CASSQGPGGTVTQYF
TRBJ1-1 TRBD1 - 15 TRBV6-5 TGTGCCGCGGGCGGGACAGGGGAATGGTACACTGAAGCTTTCTTT CAAGGTGEWYTEAFF
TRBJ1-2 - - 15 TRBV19 TGTGCCAGTAGTATAGGGGCGACAGATAACTATGGCTACACCTTC CASSIGATDNYGYTF
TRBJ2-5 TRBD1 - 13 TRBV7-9 TGTGCCAGCAGCACGGACAGGGAGGAGACCCAGTACTTC CASSTDREETQYF
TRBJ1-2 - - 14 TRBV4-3 TGCGCCAGCAGCCAAGAGGGGAGGGGCTATGGCTACACCTTC CASSQEGRGYGYTF
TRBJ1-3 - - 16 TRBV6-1 TGTGCCAGCAGTGAATTGGAGGGGAGCTCTGGAAACACCATATATTTT CASSELEGSSGNTIYF